This T cell receptor (beta chain) was observed in a study of tumor-infiltrating lymphocytes in localized non-small cell lung cancer. Study-wide points: Not all patients were TCR sequenced, owing to tissue quantity. IM1 and IM2 tumors showed no difference in T-cell fraction.

Here immunoSEQ multiplex PCR was the method, and the copy in TCRdb shows in-frame clones only, minus some. The sample shows about 10,000 clones, over 60% of them seen only once. Trimming took 2 bases from V and 2 from J, leaving 4 bases between them. The germline V gene encodes CDR1 LNHDA and CDR2 SQIVND (reference sequence). This CDR3 comprises 14 residues. By share, this clone counts as medium-sized. The antigen is unknown. The rearrangement links TRBV19 to TRBJ2-6; the D is unclear. The receptor was isolated from a human donor with non-small cell lung cancer. The source material was lung tumor tissue. The CDR3 loop is CASSIPAGANVLTF. The CDR3 bases are TGTGCCAGTAGTATACCGGCTGGGGCCAACGTCCTGACTTTC.